Shown below are 27 T cell receptor beta chains from a single sample sequenced in a study of Graves' ophthalmopathy and Graves' hyperthyroidism. The authors amplified TCR beta CDR3 regions from RNA transcripts. RT-PCR was first run with HTBI primers, then multiplex PCR in a second round. TCRdb ran MiXCR on the multiplex PCR reads and lists one entry per CDR3 protein. The sample lists about 1.2 million distinct CDR3 sequences; about two fifths were seen once. Sequencing was done on a sample of peripheral blood or thyroid tissue (not recorded which). The origin of the receptors is an adult man with Graves' hyperthyroidism.

This clonotype showed up many times. The CDR3 DNA reads TGCAGCGTTGAGGCGTTTAAACAGGGCGTACACACCATATATTTT. Translating gives CSVEAFKQGVHTIYF. This chain links TRBV29-1 with TRBJ1-3; perhaps TRBD1 as D (6 bases). Germline CDR1 reads SQVTM; CDR2 reads ANQGSEA. Trimming left V 3 bases short and J 8 bases short, with 20 bases between. The CDR3 runs to 15 residues.

This clonotype was counted many times. The chain is built from TRBV20-1 and TRBJ1-4; D perhaps matches TRBD1 (6 bases). CDR1 is DFQATT, CDR2 SNEGSKA, per germline (reference sequence). The ends were cut back, 1 base at V and 8 bases at J, with 14 bases in the middle. This CDR3 is 14 amino acids long. The CDR3 spells CSARGPGGGEKLFF. The CDR3 region has the DNA TGCAGTGCTAGAGGACCGGGGGGCGGGGAAAAACTGTTTTTT.

This clonotype was seen once. A much larger clone differs from this one at a single base, so this may be a read error. A read error is likely, as this CDR3 ends without the conserved phenylalanine or tryptophan. This chain links TRBV7-9 with TRBJ2-7; D may be TRBD2 (6 bases). Germline V gene data show CDR1 as SEHNR and CDR2 as FQNEAQ (reference sequence). CDR3 size: 14 residues. V lost 2 bases to trimming and J lost 9 bases, with 17 bases between them. Written as DNA, the CDR3 is TGTGCCAGCAGCTTACCCACCGGGTTCGGGGGGCAGTACCTC. It translates to CASSLPTGFGGQYL.

This clonotype has ten or more counts. The chain carries TRBV2 and TRBJ2-7, with 9 bases that match TRBD2. The germline gives CDR1 SNHLY, CDR2 FYNNEI. V was clipped by 3 bases and J by 0 bases; unmatched bases: 3. The CDR3 consists of 15 residues. In DNA, the CDR3 is TGTGCCAGCAGTGACATAGCGGGGGACTCCTACGAGCAGTACTTC. Amino acids: CASSDIAGDSYEQYF.

The gene calls are TRBV2 and TRBJ2-5; TRBD1 aligns across 7 bases. Germline CDR1 and CDR2: SNHLY and FYNNEI. The CDR3 is made up of 14 amino acids. V shed 5 bases and J 5 bases; nucleotides not matched to a gene: 8. In DNA, the CDR3 is TGTGCCAGCAGTCAACGGGACAGCTGGGAGACCCAGTACTTC. It yields the protein CASSQRDSWETQYF.

The sample holds many counts of this clonotype. The chain recombines TRBV7-2 with TRBJ2-7; a weak D match, TRBD1 (5 bases). Trimming cost V 5 bases and J 0 bases, with 14 bases left between them. Germline CDR1 and CDR2: SGHTA and FQGNSA. The CDR3 contains 15 residues. CDR3 residues: CASSHHGQDSYEQYF. The CDR3 coding sequence is TGTGCCAGCAGCCATCATGGACAAGACTCCTACGAGCAGTACTTC.

This rearrangement joins TRBV10-3 to TRBJ1-2; D is perhaps TRBD1 (6 bases). The CDR3 is 15 residues long. The germline V gene encodes CDR1 ENHRY and CDR2 SYGVKD. V lost 1 base, J lost 2 bases, and 11 bases lay in between. The CDR3 here is CAISEFGQINYGYTF. In DNA, the CDR3 is TGTGCCATCAGTGAGTTTGGACAGATAAACTATGGCTACACCTTC.

This clonotype was found many times. The J gene is TRBJ1-2, the V gene TRBV7-9; D may be TRBD1 (6 bases). V was pared by 4 bases and J by 7 bases, with 16 bases between. The CDR3 runs to 14 residues. CDR1 and CDR2 from the germline V gene are SEHNR and FQNEAQ (reference sequence). CDR3 residues: CASSSQGLFSGYTF. The DNA for the CDR3 is TGTGCCAGCAGCTCACAGGGCCTTTTTTCTGGCTACACCTTC.

A note on this clonotype: Its ends do not fully match the called genes, so a read error is possible. The rearrangement joins TRBV13 to TRBJ2-7, with a tentative D call TRBD1 (5 bases). Per the germline V gene, CDR1 is PRHDT and CDR2 is FYEKMQ (reference sequence). This CDR3 spans 14 amino acids. The CDR3 DNA reads TGTGCCAGCAGCTTAGGAGACAGCGTCTACGGGCAGTACTTC. It specifies CASSLGDSVYGQYF.

This clonotype was seen only a few times. This sequence may be a read error, since a much larger clone differs from it by one base. The rearrangement links TRBV19 to TRBJ1-1; 7 bases agree with TRBD1. After removal of 11 bases from V and 1 base from J, the junction contained 10 bases not matched to a gene. CDR1 and CDR2 (germline): LNHDA, SQIVND (reference sequence). The CDR3 has 14 amino acids. DNA for the CDR3: TGTGCCGTGACGACAGGGCATCGGAACACTGAAGCTTTCTTT. Its translation is CAVTTGHRNTEAFF.

This clonotype turned up a few times. The rearrangement links TRBV19 to TRBJ2-7; 8 nucleotides match TRBD2. This CDR3 is built from 14 residues. J lost 6 bases, V lost 3 bases, and 7 bases had no gene match. The germline gives CDR1 LNHDA, CDR2 SQIVND (reference sequence). The CDR3 sequence is CASSIVGREGEQYF. CDR3 sequence (DNA): TGTGCCAGTAGTATTGTTGGACGGGAGGGCGAGCAGTACTTC.

This clonotype was seen ten or more times. V and J are TRBV2 and TRBJ1-5; perhaps TRBD1 as D (5 bases). The CDR3 covers 14 residues. V dropped 7 bases and J dropped 1 base, with 11 bases sitting between them. Germline CDR1 SNHLY, CDR2 FYNNEI. CDR3: CASTQDKSNQPQHF. In DNA form, the CDR3 reads TGTGCCAGCACCCAGGACAAAAGCAATCAGCCCCAGCATTTT.

V and J are TRBV11-1 and TRBJ1-6, with D uncertain. The CDR3 is 16 amino acids. CDR1 SGHAT and CDR2 FQDESV come from the germline V gene (reference sequence). V was trimmed by 0 bases and J by 5 bases, leaving 11 bases between them. The CDR3 is CASSLARQFNNSPLHF. The DNA for the CDR3 is TGTGCCAGCAGCTTAGCCAGGCAGTTTAATAATTCACCCCTCCACTTT.

Of note for this clonotype: The CDR3 carries no conserved terminal phenylalanine or tryptophan, so it likely arises from a read error. The DNA is left out, because the CDR3 cannot be placed on it with certainty; the CDR3 is given as TCRdb lists it. The rearrangement links TRBV2 to TRBJ2-5. CDR1 and CDR2 from the germline V gene are SNHLY and FYNNEI. The CDR3 spans 9 residues, counting both ends. Here the CDR3 reads CASSEAGYT.

Notes on this clonotype: With a much larger clone just one base away, this may be a read error. The gene calls are TRBV20-1 and TRBJ2-7; maybe TRBD1 (5 bases). With 6 bases removed from V and 3 bases from J, the gap between germline ends came to 9 bases. From germline, CDR1 is DFQATT and CDR2 SNEGSKA (reference sequence). This CDR3 has 11 residues. The CDR3 nucleotides read TGCAGTGCCCAGACAGTCTACGAGCAGTACTTC. Amino acid sequence: CSAQTVYEQYF.

This clonotype was recorded at least ten times. The gene calls are TRBV7-2 and TRBJ1-2; 7 nucleotides match TRBD1. The ends lost 5 bases at V and 3 bases at J; junction bases unmatched: 9. Germline lookup yields CDR1 SGHTA and CDR2 FQGNSA. The CDR3 totals 15 residues. The chain's CDR3 is CASSAPDRLDYGYTF. DNA of the CDR3: TGTGCCAGCAGCGCGCCGGACAGGTTGGACTATGGCTACACCTTC.

The chain carries TRBV20-1 and TRBJ2-7; TRBD1 aligns across 11 bases. This CDR3 is built from 14 residues. Germline CDR1 reads DFQATT; CDR2 reads SNEGSKA (reference sequence). For the CDR3, the DNA is TGCAGCGCCGGGGGGCGGACAGGGGGCCACGAGCAGTACTTC. Its translation is CSAGGRTGGHEQYF.

The J gene is TRBJ1-1, the V gene TRBV20-1; tentative D call: TRBD1 (5 bases). Germline V CDR1 and CDR2: DFQATT, SNEGSKA (reference sequence). V dropped 0 bases and J dropped 4 bases, with 12 bases sitting between them. The CDR3 runs to 14 residues. The CDR3 loop is CSARDSQGLTEAFF. The CDR3 DNA follows: TGCAGTGCTAGAGATTCGCAGGGACTCACTGAAGCTTTCTTT.

This clonotype was counted at least ten times. CDR3 sequence reads: CASSERTGWTEAFF. CDR3 sequence (DNA): TGTGCCAGCAGTGAACGGACAGGGTGGACTGAAGCTTTCTTT. The chain employs TRBV2 and TRBJ1-1, with 8 positions matching TRBD1. The CDR3 contains 14 residues. Trimming at V came to 2 bases and at J to 5 bases, leaving 4 bases not matched to a gene. The germline gives CDR1 SNHLY, CDR2 FYNNEI.

Ten or more counts support this clonotype. The V gene is TRBV10-3, the J gene TRBJ2-7; 7 bases fit TRBD1. The J segment lost 3 bases and the V segment lost 6 bases, leaving 11 bases of the junction unmatched. Germline-derived CDR1 and CDR2 are ENHRY and SYGVKD. CDR3 length: 15 amino acids. Here the CDR3 DNA reads TGTGCCATCAGCGGGGACAGTGGGGTGCTCTACGAGCAGTACTTC. Translating gives CAISGDSGVLYEQYF.

The rearrangement uses TRBV10-3 and TRBJ1-1; D unresolved. The CDR3 has 14 residues. Germline-derived CDR1 and CDR2 are ENHRY and SYGVKD. V shed 6 bases and J shed 3 bases, with 14 bases lying between them. CDR3 sequence (DNA): TGTGCCATCAGCGTCGGCGGTGCGGACACTGAAGCTTTCTTT. Its translation is CAISVGGADTEAFF.

This clonotype was detected ten times or more. V gene TRBV7-6 combines with J gene TRBJ2-7; tentatively, D is TRBD1 (5 bases). This CDR3 has 15 residues. Deletions cut 5 bases from V and 3 bases from J, with 17 bases between. Germline CDR1 is SGHVS and CDR2 is FNYEAQ. The DNA for the CDR3 is TGTGCCAGCAGCGCCCTAAGGGGTCGATTCTACGAGCAGTACTTC. The encoded protein is CASSALRGRFYEQYF.

A few counts support this clonotype. The gene calls are TRBV14 and TRBJ2-2; possibly TRBD1 for D (6 bases). CDR1 SGHDN and CDR2 FVKESK come from the germline V gene. The CDR3 consists of 16 residues. V was shortened by 1 base and J by 5 bases, with 14 bases between the two germline ends. This chain's CDR3 is CASSQVARGKTGELFF. CDR3 DNA: TGTGCCAGCAGCCAAGTTGCCAGGGGTAAAACCGGGGAGCTGTTTTTT.

On this clonotype: A much larger clone differs from this one at a single base, so this may be a read error. CDR3 DNA: TGCAGTGCTGGGACGCCGGGACAGGGGCTCGAGCAGTACTTC. This codes for CSAGTPGQGLEQYF. The chain has TRBV20-1 and TRBJ2-7; 10 bases align to TRBD1. Per germline, CDR1 DFQATT and CDR2 SNEGSKA (reference sequence). This CDR3 comprises 14 residues. The V segment lost 5 bases and the J segment 6 bases; nucleotides outside the gene matches: 10.

The chain is built from TRBV5-1 and TRBJ1-2, with D perhaps matching TRBD1 (6 bases). The germline V gene has CDR1 SGHRS and CDR2 YFSETQ. The CDR3 is 14 residues long. Between the trimmed V and J ends, which lost 5 bases and 3 bases, there was a span of 14 bases. The CDR3 sequence: CASSPVSGDYGYTF. In DNA, the CDR3 is TGCGCCAGCAGTCCGGTTTCAGGGGACTATGGCTACACCTTC. The whole variable domain, remainder taken from reference TRBV5-1 and TRBJ1-2, is KAGVTQTPRYLIKTRGQQVTLSCSPISGHRSVSWYQQTPGQGLQFLFEYFSETQRNKGNFPGRFSGRQFSNSRSEMNVSTLELGDSALYLCASSPVSGDYGYTFGSGTRLTVV.

This clonotype showed up many times. V usage is TRBV7-2 and J usage is TRBJ2-5, with 8 nucleotides matching TRBD2. The CDR3 is 15 amino acids. Germline V gives CDR1 SGHTA, CDR2 FQGNSA. J was trimmed by 2 bases and V by 4 bases; bases with no gene match: 6. This CDR3 reads CASSSQRGRQETQYF. CDR3 nucleotides: TGTGCCAGCAGCTCCCAGCGGGGGAGGCAAGAGACCCAGTACTTC.

This clonotype was counted ten times or more. The rearrangement joins TRBV7-9 to TRBJ1-2; the match to TRBD1 covers 8 bases. Germline V gene sequence: CDR1 SEHNR, CDR2 FQNEAQ (reference sequence). J gave up 4 bases and V 4 bases, and 2 bases lay outside the gene matches. CDR3 size: 13 residues. The CDR3 region is CASSSGQGYGYTF. CDR3 nucleotides: TGTGCCAGCAGCTCTGGACAGGGCTATGGCTACACCTTC.